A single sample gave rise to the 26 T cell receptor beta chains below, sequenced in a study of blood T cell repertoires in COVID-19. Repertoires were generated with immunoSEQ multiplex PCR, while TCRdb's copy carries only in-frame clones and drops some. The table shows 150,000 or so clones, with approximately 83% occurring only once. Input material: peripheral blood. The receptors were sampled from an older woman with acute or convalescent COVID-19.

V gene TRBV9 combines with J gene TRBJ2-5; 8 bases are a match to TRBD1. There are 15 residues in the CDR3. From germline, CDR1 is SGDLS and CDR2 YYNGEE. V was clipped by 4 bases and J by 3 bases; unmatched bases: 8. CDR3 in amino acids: CASSQHGTGKETQYF. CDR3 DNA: TGTGCCAGCAGCCAACATGGGACAGGAAAAGAGACCCAGTACTTC.

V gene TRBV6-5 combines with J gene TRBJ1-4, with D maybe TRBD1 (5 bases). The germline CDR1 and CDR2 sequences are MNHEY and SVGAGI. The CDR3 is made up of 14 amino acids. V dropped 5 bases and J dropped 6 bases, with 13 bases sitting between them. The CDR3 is CASSSGTFDEKLFF. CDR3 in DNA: TGTGCCAGCAGTAGCGGGACTTTTGATGAAAAACTGTTTTTT.

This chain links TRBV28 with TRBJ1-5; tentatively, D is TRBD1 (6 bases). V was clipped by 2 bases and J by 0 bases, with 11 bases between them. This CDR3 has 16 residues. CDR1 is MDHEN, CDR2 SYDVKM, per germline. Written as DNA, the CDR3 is TGTGCCAGCAGTTTAGGGGGCCTTAATAGCAATCAGCCCCAGCATTTT. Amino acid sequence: CASSLGGLNSNQPQHF.

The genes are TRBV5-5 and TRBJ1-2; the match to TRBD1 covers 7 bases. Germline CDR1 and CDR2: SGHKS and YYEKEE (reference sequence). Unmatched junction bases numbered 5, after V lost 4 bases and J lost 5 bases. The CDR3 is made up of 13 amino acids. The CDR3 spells CASSTRQGYGYTF. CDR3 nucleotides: TGTGCCAGCAGCACTCGACAGGGTTATGGCTACACCTTC.

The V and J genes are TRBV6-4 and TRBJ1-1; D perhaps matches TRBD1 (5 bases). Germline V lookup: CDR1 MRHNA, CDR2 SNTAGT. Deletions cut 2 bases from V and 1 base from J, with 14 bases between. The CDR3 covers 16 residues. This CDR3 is CASSDKGLHKNTEAFF. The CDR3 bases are TGTGCCAGCAGTGACAAGGGACTCCATAAGAACACTGAAGCTTTCTTT.

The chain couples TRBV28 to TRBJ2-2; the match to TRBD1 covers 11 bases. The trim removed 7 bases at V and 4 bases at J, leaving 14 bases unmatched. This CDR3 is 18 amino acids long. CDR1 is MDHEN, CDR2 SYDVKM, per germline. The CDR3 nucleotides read TGTGCCAGCATCTCGCCCGGGACAGGGGGTAGGGGCACCGGGGAGCTGTTTTTT. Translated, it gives CASISPGTGGRGTGELFF.

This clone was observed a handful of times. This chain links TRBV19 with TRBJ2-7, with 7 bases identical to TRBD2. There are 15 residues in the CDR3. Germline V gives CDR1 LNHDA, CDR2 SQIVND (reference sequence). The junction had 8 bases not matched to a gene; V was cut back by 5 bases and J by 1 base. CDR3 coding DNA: TGTGCCAGTAGTGCCCCGGGGGGTTCGTCCTACGAGCAGTACTTC. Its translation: CASSAPGGSSYEQYF.

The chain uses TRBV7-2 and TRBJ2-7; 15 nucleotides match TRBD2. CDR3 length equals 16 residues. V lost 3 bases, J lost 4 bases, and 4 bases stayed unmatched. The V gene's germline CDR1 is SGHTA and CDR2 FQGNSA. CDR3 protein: CASSLGLAGGGYEQYF. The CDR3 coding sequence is TGTGCCAGCAGCTTGGGACTAGCGGGGGGAGGGTACGAGCAGTACTTC.

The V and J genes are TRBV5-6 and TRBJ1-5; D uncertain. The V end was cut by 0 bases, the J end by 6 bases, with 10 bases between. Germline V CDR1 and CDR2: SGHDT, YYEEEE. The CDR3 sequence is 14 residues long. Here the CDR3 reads CASSLAGYGQPQHF. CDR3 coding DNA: TGTGCCAGCAGCTTGGCCGGGTATGGTCAGCCCCAGCATTTT.

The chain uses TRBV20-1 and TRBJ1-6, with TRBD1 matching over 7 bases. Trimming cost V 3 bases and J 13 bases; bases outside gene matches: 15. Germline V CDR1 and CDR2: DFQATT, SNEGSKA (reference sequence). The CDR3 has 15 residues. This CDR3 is CSASSEDRREEPLHF. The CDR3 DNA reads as TGCAGTGCTAGTTCAGAGGACAGGCGGGAGGAGCCCCTCCACTTT.

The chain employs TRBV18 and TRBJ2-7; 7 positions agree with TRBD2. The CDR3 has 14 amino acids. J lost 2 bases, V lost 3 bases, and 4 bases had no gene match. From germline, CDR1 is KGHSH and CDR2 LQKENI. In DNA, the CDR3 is TGTGCCAGCTCACCGGATGGGGGGGCCTACGAGCAGTACTTC. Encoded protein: CASSPDGGAYEQYF.

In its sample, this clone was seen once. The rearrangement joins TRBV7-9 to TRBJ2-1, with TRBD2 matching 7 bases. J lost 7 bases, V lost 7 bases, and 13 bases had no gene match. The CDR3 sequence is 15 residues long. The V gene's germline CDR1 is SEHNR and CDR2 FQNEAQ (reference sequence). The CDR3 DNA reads TGTGCCAGCAACTTGGGGCGGGGGACTTTGAATGAGCAGTTCTTC. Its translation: CASNLGRGTLNEQFF.

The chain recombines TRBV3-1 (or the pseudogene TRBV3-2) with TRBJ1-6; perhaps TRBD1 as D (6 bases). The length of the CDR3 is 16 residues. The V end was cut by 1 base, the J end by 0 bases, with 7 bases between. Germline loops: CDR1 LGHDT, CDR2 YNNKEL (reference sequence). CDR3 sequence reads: CASSQAQGSYNSPLHF. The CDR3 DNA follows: TGTGCCAGCAGCCAAGCACAGGGCTCCTATAATTCACCCCTCCACTTT.

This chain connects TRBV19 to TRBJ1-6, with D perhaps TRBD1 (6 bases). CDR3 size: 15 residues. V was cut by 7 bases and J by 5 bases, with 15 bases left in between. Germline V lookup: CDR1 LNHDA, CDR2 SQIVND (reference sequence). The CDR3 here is CASNIQGVDNSPLHF. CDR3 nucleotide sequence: TGTGCCAGTAACATACAGGGAGTTGATAATTCACCCCTCCACTTT.

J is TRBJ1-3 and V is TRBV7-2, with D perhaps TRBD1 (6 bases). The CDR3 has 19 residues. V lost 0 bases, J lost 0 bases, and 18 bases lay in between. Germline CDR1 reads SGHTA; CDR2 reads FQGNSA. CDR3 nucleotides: TGTGCCAGCAGCTTAGCGAGACAGGAATCCCTCCACTCTGGAAACACCATATATTTT. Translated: CASSLARQESLHSGNTIYF.

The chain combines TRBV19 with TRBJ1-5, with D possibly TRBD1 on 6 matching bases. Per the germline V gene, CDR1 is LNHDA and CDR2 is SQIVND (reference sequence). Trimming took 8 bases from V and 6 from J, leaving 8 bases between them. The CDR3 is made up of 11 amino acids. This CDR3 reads CASGTFQPQHF. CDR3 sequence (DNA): TGTGCCAGTGGGACATTTCAGCCCCAGCATTTT.

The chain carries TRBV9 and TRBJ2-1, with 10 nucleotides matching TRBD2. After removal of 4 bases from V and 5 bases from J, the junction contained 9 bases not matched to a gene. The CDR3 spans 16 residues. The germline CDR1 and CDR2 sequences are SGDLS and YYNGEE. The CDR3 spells CASSPRASGGNNEQFF. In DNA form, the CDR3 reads TGTGCCAGCAGCCCCCGGGCTAGCGGGGGCAACAATGAGCAGTTCTTC.

The CDR3 nucleotides are TGTGCCAGCAGTTACTACGGGGTAGCAGCCGGGAACACTGAAGCTTTCTTT. Its translation is CASSYYGVAAGNTEAFF. V is TRBV6-2 or TRBV6-3 and J is TRBJ1-1, with D uncertain. V lost 1 base and J 1 base, leaving 16 bases between the germline ends. The CDR3 consists of 17 residues. Per germline, CDR1 MNHEY and CDR2 SVGEGT.

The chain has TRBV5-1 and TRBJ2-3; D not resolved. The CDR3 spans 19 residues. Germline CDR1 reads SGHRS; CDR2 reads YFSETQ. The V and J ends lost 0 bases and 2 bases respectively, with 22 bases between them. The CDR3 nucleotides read TGCGCCAGCAGCTTGGCCGGTCAGTTTCGGGTTGCTAACACAGATACGCAGTATTTT. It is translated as CASSLAGQFRVANTDTQYF.

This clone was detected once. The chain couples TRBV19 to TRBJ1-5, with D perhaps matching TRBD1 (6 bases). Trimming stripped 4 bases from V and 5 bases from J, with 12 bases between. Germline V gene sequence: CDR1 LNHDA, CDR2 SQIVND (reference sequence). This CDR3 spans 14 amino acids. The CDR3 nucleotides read TGTGCCAGTAGTACCGGACAGAGATATCAGCCCCAGCATTTT. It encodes CASSTGQRYQPQHF. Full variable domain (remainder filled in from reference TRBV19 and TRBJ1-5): DGGITQSPKYLFRKEGQNVTLSCEQNLNHDAMYWYRQDPGQGLRLIYYSQIVNDFQKGDIAEGYSVSREKKESFPLTVTSAQKNPTAFYLCASSTGQRYQPQHFGDGTRLSIL.

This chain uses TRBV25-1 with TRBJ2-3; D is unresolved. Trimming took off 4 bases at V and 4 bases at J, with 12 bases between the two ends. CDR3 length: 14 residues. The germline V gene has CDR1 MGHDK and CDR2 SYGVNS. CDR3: CASSVQAGSDTQYF. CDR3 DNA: TGTGCCAGCAGTGTGCAGGCAGGATCAGATACGCAGTATTTT.

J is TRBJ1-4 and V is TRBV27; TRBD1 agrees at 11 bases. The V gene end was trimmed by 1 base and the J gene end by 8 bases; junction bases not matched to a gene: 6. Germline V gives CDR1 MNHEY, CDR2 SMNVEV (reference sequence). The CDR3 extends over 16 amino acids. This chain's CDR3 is CASSLYRDRGMEKLFF. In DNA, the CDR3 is TGTGCCAGCAGTTTATACCGGGACAGGGGGATGGAAAAACTGTTTTTT.

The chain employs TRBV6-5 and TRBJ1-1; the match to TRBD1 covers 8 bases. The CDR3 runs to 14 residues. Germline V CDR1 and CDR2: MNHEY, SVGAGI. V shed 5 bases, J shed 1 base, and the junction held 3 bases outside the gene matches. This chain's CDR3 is CASSSQGANTEAFF. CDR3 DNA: TGTGCCAGCAGTAGTCAGGGGGCGAACACTGAAGCTTTCTTT.

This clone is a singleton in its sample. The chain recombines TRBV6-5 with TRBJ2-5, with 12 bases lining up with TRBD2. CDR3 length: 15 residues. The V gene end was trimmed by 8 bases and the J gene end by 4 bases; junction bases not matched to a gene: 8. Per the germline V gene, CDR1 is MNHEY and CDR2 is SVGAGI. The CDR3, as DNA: TGTGCCAGCCGACGGACTAGCGGGGATAGAGAGACCCAGTACTTC. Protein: CASRRTSGDRETQYF.

The CDR3 region has the DNA TGCAGCGTTGAAGCGGGGGGGCCTATGAATGAGCAGTTCTTC. Translation gives CSVEAGGPMNEQFF. The V call is TRBV29-1, the J call TRBJ2-1; 8 bases are shared with TRBD2. V was clipped by 1 base and J by 7 bases; unmatched bases: 6. The germline V gene encodes CDR1 SQVTM and CDR2 ANQGSEA. The CDR3 length is 14 residues.

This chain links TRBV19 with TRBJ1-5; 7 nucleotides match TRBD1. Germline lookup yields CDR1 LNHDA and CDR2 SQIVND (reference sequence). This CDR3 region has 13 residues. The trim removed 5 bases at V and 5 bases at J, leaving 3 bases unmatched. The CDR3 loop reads CASSPGQYQPQHF. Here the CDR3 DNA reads TGTGCCAGTAGTCCGGGACAGTATCAGCCCCAGCATTTT.